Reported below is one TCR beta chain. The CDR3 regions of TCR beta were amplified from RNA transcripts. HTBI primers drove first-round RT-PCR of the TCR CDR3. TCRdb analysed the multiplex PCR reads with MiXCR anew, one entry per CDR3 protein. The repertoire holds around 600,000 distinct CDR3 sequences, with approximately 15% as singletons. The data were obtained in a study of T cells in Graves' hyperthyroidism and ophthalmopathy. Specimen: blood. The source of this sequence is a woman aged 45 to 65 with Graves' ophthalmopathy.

CDR3 protein: CASSYATGGETQYF. The CDR3 bases are TGTGCCAGCAGTTACGCGACAGGGGGTGAGACCCAGTACTTC. The V and J genes are TRBV6-5 and TRBJ2-5; 9 bases fit TRBD1. Germline V gives CDR1 MNHEY, CDR2 SVGAGI. The V gene end was trimmed by 2 bases and the J gene end by 5 bases; junction bases not matched to a gene: 3. The CDR3 spans 14 residues.